These 9 T cell receptor beta chains were all obtained from the same sample, sequenced in a study of post-analysis software for immune sequencing data. Whole-study findings and limits: In patients, TRBV5-6, TRBV5-1 and TRBV20-1 belonged to five TRBV segments found more frequently than in controls.

Researchers reported that TCR beta cDNA libraries carried unique molecular identifiers. TCRdb passed the PCR reads through MiXCR, listing each CDR3 protein once. This sample has hundreds of thousands of distinct CDR3 sequences; around 64% occur once, and the top ten carry around 10%. No cognate antigen is known for these TCRs. Material: blood. These receptors all stem from a girl aged 2-10 years with multiple sclerosis.

This clonotype was recorded once. The chain has TRBV20-1 and TRBJ1-2; 8 nucleotides line up with TRBD1. This CDR3 has 12 amino acids. Germline assignment: CDR1 DFQATT and CDR2 SNEGSKA (reference sequence). With V trimmed by 5 bases and J by 4 bases, 3 bases remained unmatched. The CDR3 here is CSAEGQAYGYTF. In DNA form, the CDR3 reads TGCAGTGCTGAGGGACAGGCCTATGGCTACACCTTC.

This clonotype was detected a few times. The chain combines TRBV12-5 with TRBJ2-6; no reliable D call. The CDR3 sequence is 15 residues long. CDR1 LGHNT and CDR2 FRNRAP come from the germline V gene. The V and J ends lost 6 bases and 0 bases respectively, with 9 bases between them. DNA for the CDR3: TGTGCTAGTGGCTTATACAGCTCTGGGGCCAACGTCCTGACTTTC. Its translation: CASGLYSSGANVLTF.

This chain connects TRBV10-3 to TRBJ2-7; 11 nucleotides line up with TRBD2. J gave up 0 bases and V 5 bases, and 6 bases lay outside the gene matches. CDR3 size: 16 residues. From germline, CDR1 is ENHRY and CDR2 SYGVKD. The CDR3 loop is CAISPGTSGFSYEQYF. The DNA for the CDR3 is TGTGCCATCAGTCCCGGGACTAGCGGATTCTCCTACGAGCAGTACTTC.

J is TRBJ1-5 and V is TRBV4-1; D gene unclear. Trimming shortened V by 0 bases and J by 5 bases, and 11 bases separated the two germline ends. Germline V gene sequence: CDR1 MGHRA, CDR2 YSYEKL. This CDR3 contains 15 residues. As DNA, the CDR3 is TGCGCCAGCAGCCAAGAGGAGGGTCGTTATCAGCCCCAGCATTTT. Translated, it gives CASSQEEGRYQPQHF.

The V gene is TRBV9, the J gene TRBJ2-2, with a possible D match to TRBD2 (6 bases). The CDR3 extends over 16 amino acids. Germline assignment: CDR1 SGDLS and CDR2 YYNGEE. V gave up 4 bases and J gave up 1 base, with 14 bases separating them. CDR3 region: CASSSQISGNTGELFF. DNA of the CDR3: TGTGCCAGCAGCTCCCAAATTAGCGGGAACACCGGGGAGCTGTTTTTT.

V gene TRBV12-3 or TRBV12-4 combines with J gene TRBJ1-5; D unclear. The CDR3 sequence is 14 residues long. Trimming took off 5 bases at V and 3 bases at J, with 11 bases between the two ends. The CDR3 DNA follows: TGTGCCAGCAGTCCCCAGAGTACCAATCAGCCCCAGCATTTT. Amino acid sequence: CASSPQSTNQPQHF.

V usage is TRBV20-1 and J usage is TRBJ2-1; D is unresolved. V was trimmed by 1 base and J by 13 bases, leaving 14 bases between them. Germline CDR1 and CDR2: DFQATT and SNEGSKA (reference sequence). The CDR3 loop spans 12 amino acids. Here the CDR3 reads CSARGAQESQFF. The CDR3 DNA is TGCAGTGCTAGAGGAGCTCAAGAGTCCCAGTTCTTC.

This clonotype was observed a handful of times. This chain links TRBV5-5 with TRBJ1-2; D gene unclear. Germline V lookup: CDR1 SGHKS, CDR2 YYEKEE (reference sequence). The CDR3 extends over 14 amino acids. V was pared by 7 bases and J by 0 bases, with 13 bases between. The CDR3 DNA reads TGTGCCAGCCTACTATCTACAGCTAACTATGGCTACACCTTC. The encoded protein is CASLLSTANYGYTF.

The rearrangement joins TRBV12-3 or TRBV12-4 to TRBJ2-1; D gene unclear. This CDR3 comprises 11 residues. Trimming shortened V by 10 bases and J by 4 bases, and 8 bases separated the two germline ends. DNA of the CDR3: TGTGCCACCCTTCAATACAATGAGCAGTTCTTC. Amino acid sequence: CATLQYNEQFF.